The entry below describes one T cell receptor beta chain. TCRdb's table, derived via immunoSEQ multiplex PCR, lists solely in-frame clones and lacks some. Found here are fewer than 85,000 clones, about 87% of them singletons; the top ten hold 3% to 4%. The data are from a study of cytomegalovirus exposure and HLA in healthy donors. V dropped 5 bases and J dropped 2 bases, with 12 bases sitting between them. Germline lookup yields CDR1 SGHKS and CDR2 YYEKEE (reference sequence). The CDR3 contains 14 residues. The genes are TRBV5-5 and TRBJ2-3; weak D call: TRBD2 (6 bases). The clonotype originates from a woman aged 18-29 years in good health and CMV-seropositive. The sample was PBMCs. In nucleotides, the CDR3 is TGTGCCAGCAGGCCGGGACTGCACACAGATACGCAGTATTTT. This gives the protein CASRPGLHTDTQYF.